This TCR beta chain came from a study of metastatic and nonmetastatic thyroid tumors. No treatment of any kind had been given to any patient before thyroid surgery. CDR3 length: 16 residues. Trimming took off 0 bases at V and 3 bases at J, with 13 bases between the two ends. The germline gives CDR1 SGDLS, CDR2 YYNGEE. Under the authors' procedure: CDR3 differences across clinicopathological groups were used to build a distant-metastasis classifier for papillary thyroid cancer. Via MiXCR, TCRdb re-called the PCR reads. In this record, the V and J calls reflect TCRdb's handling and not the investigators' own analysis. Of approximately 40,000 clones listed, 40% to 55% were seen once; the top ten hold roughly 24%.

The chain carries TRBV9 and TRBJ2-1, with D tentatively TRBD1 or TRBD2 (5 bases each). This sequence originates from a male donor with papillary thyroid cancer or a benign thyroid nodule (not recorded which). Some clones in this sample may be carry-over from other donors' samples. The sequenced sample was tumor tissue. CDR3 amino acids: CASSVGDAFRYNEQFF. CDR3 DNA: TGTGCCAGCAGCGTAGGGGACGCGTTCCGCTACAATGAGCAGTTCTTC.